These T cell receptor beta chains were read from a single sample in a study of blood T cell repertoires in COVID-19. Method: immunoSEQ multiplex PCR; TCRdb's copy keeps in-frame clones and lacks some. The sample consists of some 370,000 clones, about 90% of them appearing once. Material for sequencing was peripheral blood. The receptors were gathered from a man in his forties with acute or convalescent COVID-19. Both conserved end residues are part of each CDR3. A D gene is named only where the DNA matches it firmly. Part of the rows lack a size; the others show once, few, many or a class for expanded clones.

d_call	v_call	clone_size	j_call	cdr3_aa	cdr3_nt
NA	TRBV9	NA	TRBJ1-2	CASSVDRAVDGYTF	TGTGCCAGCAGCGTGGACAGAGCGGTAGATGGCTACACCTTC
TRBD1	TRBV27	NA	TRBJ1-6	CASSFGTVNSPLHF	TGTGCCAGCAGTTTCGGGACAGTAAATTCACCCCTCCACTTT
NA	TRBV24-1	NA	TRBJ2-2	CATSDFARTGAGELFF	TGTGCCACCAGTGATTTTGCGCGGACTGGAGCCGGGGAGCTGTTTTTT
TRBD1	TRBV27	NA	TRBJ2-7	CASSRAGQDSYEQYF	TGTGCCAGCAGTCGGGCGGGACAGGACTCCTACGAGCAGTACTTC
TRBD1	TRBV4-3	NA	TRBJ1-2	CASSHTGQGNYGYTF	TGCGCCAGCAGCCACACTGGACAGGGGAACTATGGCTACACCTTC
NA	TRBV5-4	NA	TRBJ2-6	CASTPRRGPGANVLTF	TGTGCCAGCACCCCCCGGCGGGGGCCTGGGGCCAACGTCCTGACTTTC
NA	TRBV5-5	NA	TRBJ1-6	CASSFRGGSPLHF	TGTGCCAGCAGCTTTAGGGGGGGTTCACCCCTCCACTTT
NA	TRBV19	NA	TRBJ1-5	CASSNGRGLRGPLNQPQHF	TGTGCCAGTAGTAACGGGCGGGGTCTTCGAGGGCCCCTCAATCAGCCCCAGCATTTT
NA	TRBV27	NA	TRBJ2-1	CASQTRRRNEQFF	TGTGCCAGCCAAACCCGCCGGAGGAATGAGCAGTTCTTC
TRBD1	TRBV10-3	NA	TRBJ2-7	CAISTGTGAYEQYF	TGTGCCATCAGTACCGGGACAGGGGCCTACGAGCAGTACTTC
TRBD1	TRBV6-2/TRBV6-3	NA	TRBJ1-2	CASSDTIDRGRLGGYTF	TGTGCCAGCAGCGACACTATTGACAGGGGCCGATTAGGTGGCTACACCTTC
TRBD1	TRBV12-5	few	TRBJ1-2	CASGLGRDRGYGYTF	TGTGCTAGTGGTTTGGGCCGGGACAGGGGCTATGGCTACACCTTC
TRBD1	TRBV7-9	NA	TRBJ2-2	CASSSPQGARGELFF	TGTGCCAGCAGCTCGCCACAGGGGGCGAGAGGGGAGCTGTTTTTT
NA	TRBV30	NA	TRBJ2-1	CAWSRDSYNEQFF	TGTGCCTGGTCCCGGGATTCCTACAATGAGCAGTTCTTC
NA	TRBV10-2	NA	TRBJ1-1	CASSEGQNTEAFF	TGCGCCAGCAGTGAGGGGCAGAACACTGAAGCTTTCTTT
TRBD1	TRBV19	once	TRBJ2-1	CASRPGDRVLEQFF	TGTGCCAGTAGGCCCGGGGACAGGGTTTTGGAGCAGTTCTTC
NA	TRBV4-2	NA	TRBJ1-3	CASSPGGGAIYF	TGTGCCAGCAGCCCGGGGGGAGGCGCCATATATTTT
NA	TRBV9	NA	TRBJ2-3	CASSVDHRVADTQYF	TGTGCCAGCAGCGTAGACCACAGGGTGGCAGATACGCAGTATTTT
NA	TRBV12-3/TRBV12-4	NA	TRBJ2-2	CASSLGGPGELFF	TGTGCCAGCAGTTTAGGGGGCCCCGGGGAGCTGTTTTTT
NA	TRBV7-9	NA	TRBJ1-6	CASRRQSTGSDSPLHF	TGTGCCAGCAGAAGGCAATCGACAGGATCAGATTCACCCCTCCACTTT
NA	TRBV28	NA	TRBJ2-5	CANGDGQETQYF	TGTGCCAATGGAGACGGCCAAGAGACCCAGTACTTC
TRBD1	TRBV19	NA	TRBJ1-4	CASRGQGYNEKLFF	TGTGCCAGTAGGGGACAGGGGTATAATGAAAAACTGTTTTTT
NA	TRBV29-1	NA	TRBJ1-1	CSAVYTAEAFF	TGCAGCGCCGTTTATACGGCTGAAGCTTTCTTT
TRBD1	TRBV6-2/TRBV6-3	NA	TRBJ1-5	CASSWWTGGFNQPQHF	TGTGCCAGCAGTTGGTGGACAGGGGGCTTCAATCAGCCCCAGCATTTT
TRBD1	TRBV14	NA	TRBJ1-5	CASSPRDSVTQHF	TGTGCCAGCAGCCCAAGGGACAGCGTGACCCAGCATTTT
TRBD1	TRBV4-1	NA	TRBJ1-4	CASSPLRGFGSNEKLFF	TGCGCCAGCAGCCCTCTCAGGGGGTTTGGTTCTAATGAAAAACTGTTTTTT